These 10 T cell receptor beta chains came from one sample sequenced in a study of T cell repertoires in cytomegalovirus infection. TCRdb called the reads again in MiXCR, with one record for every CDR3 protein. The data show about 830,000 distinct CDR3 sequences, approximately 32% seen once. No antigens are known for them. The sample in question was cultured CD8+ T cells from PBMCs, obtained from culture after CMV antigen stimulation. The origin of the receptors is a human donor in good health (CMV status not recorded). Some clones in this sample may be carry-over from other donors' samples.

The genes are TRBV7-8 and TRBJ1-6, with D tentatively TRBD1 (5 bases). The V and J ends lost 4 bases and 8 bases respectively, with 15 bases between them. Germline values: CDR1 SGHVS, CDR2 FQNEAQ. The CDR3 covers 15 residues. CDR3: CASSSRGSTHSPLHF. DNA for the CDR3: TGTGCCAGCAGCTCCCGGGGGTCGACCCATTCACCCCTCCACTTT.

V gene TRBV7-9 combines with J gene TRBJ1-1; D is unresolved. CDR1 and CDR2 from the germline V gene are SEHNR and FQNEAQ (reference sequence). Trimming cost V 2 bases and J 7 bases, with 5 bases left between them. CDR3 length equals 11 residues. The CDR3 DNA reads as TGTGCCAGCAGCTTAACCTATGAAGCTTTCTTT. This encodes CASSLTYEAFF.

The J gene is TRBJ1-5, the V gene TRBV2, with D hard to call. CDR3 size: 12 residues. CDR1 is SNHLY and CDR2 is FYNNEI in the germline V gene. V was pared by 8 bases and J by 4 bases, with 9 bases between. CDR3 residues: CASVLGNQPQHF. The CDR3 nucleotides are TGTGCCAGCGTTTTGGGAAATCAGCCCCAGCATTTT.

This clonotype was seen a few times. V is TRBV7-2 and J is TRBJ1-1; tentative D call: TRBD1 (6 bases). The CDR3 contains 14 residues. Per germline, CDR1 SGHTA and CDR2 FQGNSA. The V end was cut by 2 bases, the J end by 5 bases, with 12 bases between. CDR3 residues: CASSLNRGQTEAFF. The CDR3, as DNA: TGTGCCAGCAGCTTAAACCGGGGACAAACTGAAGCTTTCTTT.

The J gene is TRBJ1-4, the V gene TRBV7-8; a weak D match, TRBD1 (5 bases). Germline assignment: CDR1 SGHVS and CDR2 FQNEAQ. Between the trimmed V and J ends, which lost 1 base and 0 bases, there was a span of 12 bases. CDR3 length: 17 residues. CDR3 sequence (DNA): TGTGCCAGCAGCTTAGGCGGGGCTCAGGCAACTAATGAAAAACTGTTTTTT. Its translation: CASSLGGAQATNEKLFF.

The rearrangement uses TRBV7-6 and TRBJ1-5, with a tentative D call TRBD1 (5 bases). From germline, CDR1 is SGHVS and CDR2 FNYEAQ. The CDR3 has 16 amino acids. V was cut by 5 bases and J by 1 base, with 15 bases left in between. CDR3 sequence (DNA): TGTGCCAGCAGCCTATATGGCAGGACAAGCAATCAGCCCCAGCATTTT. It codes for CASSLYGRTSNQPQHF. The variable domain in full, with the rest retrieved from reference TRBV7-6 and TRBJ1-5, is GAGVSQSPRYKVTKRGQDVALRCDPISGHVSLYWYRQALGQGPEFLTYFNYEAQQDKSGLPNDRFSAERPEGSISTLTIQRTEQRDSAMYRCASSLYGRTSNQPQHFGDGTRLSIL.

This clonotype was found many times. The chain uses TRBV7-8 and TRBJ2-3; D is undetermined. Germline V gene sequence: CDR1 SGHVS, CDR2 FQNEAQ. This CDR3 is built from 15 residues. The germline V and J ends were trimmed by 3 bases and 0 bases, with 10 bases remaining between them. DNA of the CDR3: TGTGCCAGCAGCTTGGTCGAGTCCAGCACAGATACGCAGTATTTT. Its protein is CASSLVESSTDTQYF.

Notes on this clonotype: One end of the junction fails to match germline, which may point to a read error. V usage is TRBV7-7 and J usage is TRBJ2-2, with D hard to call. Germline CDR1 is SSHAT and CDR2 is FNYEAQ (reference sequence). This CDR3 has 15 amino acids. The CDR3 DNA reads as TGTGCTAGCAGAGAGTCCAGAGAGAACACCGGGGAGCTGTTTTTT. Translation: CASRESRENTGELFF.

The V call is TRBV4-3, the J call TRBJ2-1; TRBD2 matches at 14 bases. From germline, CDR1 is LGHNA and CDR2 YSLEER. V was pared by 10 bases and J by 10 bases, with 12 bases of the junction left unmatched. This CDR3 contains 15 residues. The DNA for the CDR3 is TGCGCCACCCAAAGGGGACTAGCGGGGGCCAGGGAGCAGTTCTTC. It encodes CATQRGLAGAREQFF.

This clonotype has only a few counts. This chain uses TRBV11-2 with TRBJ2-1, with 8 nucleotides matching TRBD1. CDR1 and CDR2 from the germline V gene are SGHAT and FQNNGV. Trimming removed 5 bases from V and 15 bases from J; junction bases left unmatched: 21. The CDR3 totals 16 residues. CDR3 coding DNA: TGTGCCAGCAGCACCTCACAGGGGGGACTCCGACAGGTACCGTTCTTC. Its protein is CASSTSQGGLRQVPFF.